The T cell receptor (beta chain) under discussion was sequenced for a study of cytomegalovirus exposure and HLA in healthy donors. Study outcomes and limitations: TCR beta V- and J-gene trimming was later associated with a missense DCLRE1C variant. The study labeled 164 TCR beta chains cytomegalovirus-associated. The likely origin of a cluster of highly shared sequence variants was a sequencing artifact.

The ends were cut back, 0 bases at V and 4 bases at J, with 4 bases in the middle. The CDR3 runs 14 residues. The V gene's germline CDR1 is SGHAT and CDR2 FQNNGV. Regarding this clone: Its antigen is still unknown.

The primer mix had 60 Vbeta and 13 Jbeta primers. The protocol was immunoSEQ multiplex PCR, while the TCRdb copy is restricted to in-frame clones and leaves out a portion. The sample shows hundreds of thousands of clones, roughly 90% of them seen only once. Sequenced input: PBMCs. The sequence derives from a woman aged 18-30 years in good health and CMV-seronegative. The V and J genes are TRBV11-2 and TRBJ2-6; D is uncertain. CDR3 amino acids: CASSLDRGANVLTF. CDR3 nucleotides: TGTGCCAGCAGCTTAGATCGGGGGGCCAACGTCCTGACTTTC.